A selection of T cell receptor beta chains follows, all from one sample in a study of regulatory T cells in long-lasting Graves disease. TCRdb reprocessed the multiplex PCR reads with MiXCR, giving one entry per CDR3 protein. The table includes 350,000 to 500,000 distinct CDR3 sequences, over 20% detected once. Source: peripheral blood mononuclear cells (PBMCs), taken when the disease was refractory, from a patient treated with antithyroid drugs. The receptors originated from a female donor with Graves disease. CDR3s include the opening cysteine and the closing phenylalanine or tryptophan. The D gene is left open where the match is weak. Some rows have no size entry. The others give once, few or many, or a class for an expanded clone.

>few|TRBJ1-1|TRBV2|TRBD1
CASPGQGLIDTEAFF
TGTGCCAGCCCGGGACAGGGGTTAATCGACACTGAAGCTTTCTTT
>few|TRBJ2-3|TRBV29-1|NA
CSARDSIRPSTDTQYF
TGCAGCGCCAGGGACTCCATCCGCCCTAGCACAGATACGCAGTATTTT
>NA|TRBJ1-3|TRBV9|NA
CASSVDENTIYF
TGTGCCAGCAGCGTAGATGAAAACACCATATATTTT
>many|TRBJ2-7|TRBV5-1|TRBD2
CASSFRSSGSAYEQYF
TGCGCCAGCAGCTTCCGTTCTAGCGGGTCTGCCTACGAGCAGTACTTC
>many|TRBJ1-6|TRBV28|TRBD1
CASRGTANSPLHF
TGTGCCAGCAGAGGGACAGCTAATTCACCCCTCCACTTT
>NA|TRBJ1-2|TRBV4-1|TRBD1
CASSPVTGEYGYTF
TGCGCCAGCAGCCCAGTTACAGGGGAATATGGCTACACCTTC
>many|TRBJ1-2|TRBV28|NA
CASSLWDYYGYTF
TGTGCCAGCAGTTTGTGGGACTACTATGGCTACACCTTC
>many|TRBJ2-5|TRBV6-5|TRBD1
CASSSRGYQETQYF
TGTGCCAGCAGTTCCAGGGGGTACCAAGAGACCCAGTACTTC
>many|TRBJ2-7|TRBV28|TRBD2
CASSYLAGPLEQYF
TGTGCCAGCAGTTACCTAGCGGGGCCCCTGGAGCAGTACTTC
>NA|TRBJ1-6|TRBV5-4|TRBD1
CASSLDRGRRPLHF
TGTGCCAGCAGCTTGGACAGGGGGAGGAGACCCCTCCACTTT
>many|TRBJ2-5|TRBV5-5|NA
CASSRGHVEETQYF
TGTGCCAGCAGCCGAGGACACGTTGAAGAGACCCAGTACTTC
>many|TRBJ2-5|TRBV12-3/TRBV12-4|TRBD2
CASSPGTSGMSGQETQYF
TGTGCCAGCAGCCCCGGGACTAGCGGGATGAGTGGTCAAGAGACCCAGTACTTC
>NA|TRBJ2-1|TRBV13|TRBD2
CASSFSREGRWEQFF
TGTGCCAGCAGCTTCTCCCGGGAGGGCCGCTGGGAGCAGTTCTTC
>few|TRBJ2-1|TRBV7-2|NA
CASSLSGNSYNEQFF
TGTGCCAGCAGCTTATCAGGAAACTCCTACAATGAGCAGTTCTTC
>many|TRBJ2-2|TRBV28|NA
CASTPGTLNTGELFF
TGTGCCAGCACACCCGGGACACTAAACACCGGGGAGCTGTTTTTT
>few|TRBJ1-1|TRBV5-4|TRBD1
CASSLDRGVDTEAFF
TGTGCCAGCAGCCTCGACAGGGGAGTTGACACTGAAGCTTTCTTT
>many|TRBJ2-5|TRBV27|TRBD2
CASRDQAGGIQETQYF
TGTGCCAGCAGAGATCAAGCGGGAGGGATCCAAGAGACCCAGTACTTC
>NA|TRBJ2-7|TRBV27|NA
CASRPTPGPLTYEQYF
TGTGCCAGCAGACCAACGCCCGGCCCCCTTACCTACGAGCAGTACTTC
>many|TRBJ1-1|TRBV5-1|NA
CASSLAVGNTEAFF
TGCGCCAGCAGCTTGGCAGTGGGGAACACTGAAGCTTTCTTT
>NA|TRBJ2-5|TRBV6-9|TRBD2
CASSESRLAGTSETQYF
TGCGCCAGCAGTGAGTCGAGACTAGCGGGCACCTCGGAGACCCAGTACTTC
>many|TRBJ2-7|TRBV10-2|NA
CASSEIDRGLAYEQYF
TGCGCCAGCAGTGAGATCGACAGGGGACTAGCCTACGAGCAGTACTTC
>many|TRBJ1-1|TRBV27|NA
CASSLRTNRGTEAFF
TGTGCCAGCAGTTTGAGGACAAATCGGGGGACTGAAGCTTTCTTT
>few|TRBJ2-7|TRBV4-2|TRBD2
CASSQERTSGIYEQYF
TGTGCCAGCAGCCAAGAGCGGACTAGCGGGATCTACGAGCAGTACTTC
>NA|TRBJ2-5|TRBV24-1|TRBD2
CATSPGTSGQETQYF
TGTGCCACCTCCCCCGGGACTAGCGGCCAAGAGACCCAGTACTTC
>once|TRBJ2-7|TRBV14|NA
CASSNQPGPNSQYF
TGTGCCAGCAGCAACCAACCGGGACCCAACTCACAGTACTTC
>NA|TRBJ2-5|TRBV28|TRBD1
CASRRDRGQRETQYF
TGTGCCAGCAGAAGGGACAGGGGGCAGCGAGAGACCCAGTACTTC
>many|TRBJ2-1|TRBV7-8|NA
CASTTWDGPGYEQFF
TGTGCCAGCACCACATGGGACGGTCCTGGGTATGAGCAGTTCTTC
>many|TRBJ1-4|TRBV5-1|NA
CASSLGPHEKLFF
TGCGCCAGCAGCTTGGGCCCACATGAAAAACTGTTTTTT
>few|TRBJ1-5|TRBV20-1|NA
CSAEDRDSNQPQHF
TGCAGTGCTGAGGACAGAGATAGCAATCAGCCCCAGCATTTT
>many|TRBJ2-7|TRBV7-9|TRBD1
CASSPGQGSSYEQYF
TGTGCCAGCAGCCCAGGACAGGGCAGCTCCTACGAGCAGTACTTC
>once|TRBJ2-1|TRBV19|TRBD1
CASSRGQGARDEQFF
TGTGCCAGTAGTAGGGGACAGGGGGCTAGGGATGAGCAGTTCTTC
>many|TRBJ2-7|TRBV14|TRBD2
CASSHQLAAFYEQYF
TGTGCCAGCAGCCATCAACTAGCGGCGTTCTACGAGCAGTACTTC
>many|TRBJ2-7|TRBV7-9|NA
CASSLTGPYPHEQYF
TGTGCCAGCAGCTTAACCGGGCCCTACCCCCACGAGCAGTACTTC
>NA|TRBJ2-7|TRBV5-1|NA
CASSLEPGEQYF
TGCGCCAGCAGCTTGGAACCAGGGGAGCAGTACTTC
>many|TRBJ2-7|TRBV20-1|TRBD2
CSARVVSGTSYEQYF
TGCAGTGCTAGAGTGGTTAGCGGGACCTCCTACGAGCAGTACTTC
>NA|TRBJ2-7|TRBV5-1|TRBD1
CASSQGGGRYEQYF
TGCGCCAGCAGCCAAGGGGGCGGCAGGTACGAGCAGTACTTC
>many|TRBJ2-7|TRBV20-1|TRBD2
CSALPGLAGNEQYF
TGCAGTGCACTACCGGGACTAGCGGGAAACGAGCAGTACTTC
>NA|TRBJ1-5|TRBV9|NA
CASSVGDGGGNQPQHF
TGTGCCAGCAGCGTAGGGGATGGGGGAGGCAATCAGCCCCAGCATTTT
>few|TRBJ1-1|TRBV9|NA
CASSVYGDTEAFF
TGTGCCAGCAGCGTTTATGGGGACACTGAAGCTTTCTTT
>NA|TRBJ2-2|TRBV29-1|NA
CSVVRQNTGELFF
TGCAGCGTTGTGAGACAGAACACCGGGGAGCTGTTTTTT
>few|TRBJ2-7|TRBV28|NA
CASTNWAGGPYEQYF
TGTGCCAGCACAAATTGGGCTGGCGGCCCCTACGAGCAGTACTTC
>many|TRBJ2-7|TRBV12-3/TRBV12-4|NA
CASTSGGEQYF
TGTGCCAGCACCTCTGGTGGCGAGCAGTACTTC
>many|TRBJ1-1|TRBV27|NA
CASSLVAANTEAFF
TGCGCCAGCAGCTTGGTAGCAGCGAACACTGAAGCTTTCTTT
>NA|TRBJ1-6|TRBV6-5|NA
CAISYVQGLSPLHF
TGTGCCATCAGTTACGTTCAGGGCCTATCACCCCTCCACTTT
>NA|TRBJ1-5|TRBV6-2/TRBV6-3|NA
CASSEEVYSNQPQHF
TGTGCCAGCAGTGAAGAAGTCTATAGCAATCAGCCCCAGCATTTT
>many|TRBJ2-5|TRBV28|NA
CASSLAGLKETQYF
TGTGCCAGCAGTTTAGCAGGGTTGAAAGAGACCCAGTACTTC
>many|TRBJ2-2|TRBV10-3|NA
CAISERNTGELFF
TGTGCCATCAGTGAGCGGAACACCGGGGAGCTGTTTTTT
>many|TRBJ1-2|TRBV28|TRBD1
CASSLGQGLDGYTF
TGTGCCAGCAGTCTCGGACAGGGGTTGGATGGCTACACCTTC